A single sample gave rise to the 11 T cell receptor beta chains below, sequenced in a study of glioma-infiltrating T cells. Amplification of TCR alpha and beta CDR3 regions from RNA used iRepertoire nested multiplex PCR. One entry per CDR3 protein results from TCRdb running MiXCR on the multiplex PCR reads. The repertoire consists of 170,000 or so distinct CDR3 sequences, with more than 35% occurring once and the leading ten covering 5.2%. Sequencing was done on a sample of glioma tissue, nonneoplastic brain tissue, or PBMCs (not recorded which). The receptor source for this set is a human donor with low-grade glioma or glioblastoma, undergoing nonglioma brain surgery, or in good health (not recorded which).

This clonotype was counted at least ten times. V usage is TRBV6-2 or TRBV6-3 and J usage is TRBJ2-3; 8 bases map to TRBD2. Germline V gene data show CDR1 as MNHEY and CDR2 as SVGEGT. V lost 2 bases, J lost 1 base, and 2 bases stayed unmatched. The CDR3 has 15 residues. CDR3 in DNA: TGTGCCAGCAGTTACGGGCGGGAGGGCACAGATACGCAGTATTTT. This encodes CASSYGREGTDTQYF.

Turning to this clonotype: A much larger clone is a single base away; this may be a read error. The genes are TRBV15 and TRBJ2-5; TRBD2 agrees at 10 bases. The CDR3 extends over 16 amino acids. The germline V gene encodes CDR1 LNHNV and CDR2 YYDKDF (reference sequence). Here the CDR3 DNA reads TGTGCCACCAGGGCCTCAGCGGGAGGGTACCAAGAGACCAAGTACTTC. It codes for CATRASAGGYQETKYF. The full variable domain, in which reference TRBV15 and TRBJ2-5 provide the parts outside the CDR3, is DAMVIQNPRYQVTQFGKPVTLSCSQTLNHNVMYWYQQKSSQAPKLLFHYYDKDFNNEADTPDNFQSRRPNTSFCFLDIRSPGLGDTAMYLCATRASAGGYQETKYFGPGTRLLVL.

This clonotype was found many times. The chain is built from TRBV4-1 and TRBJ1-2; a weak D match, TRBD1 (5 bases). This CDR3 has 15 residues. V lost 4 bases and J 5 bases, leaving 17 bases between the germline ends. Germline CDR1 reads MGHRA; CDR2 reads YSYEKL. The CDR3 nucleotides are TGCGCCAGCAGCCTCACGATTGGGGGTGGGTATGGCTACACCTTC. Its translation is CASSLTIGGGYGYTF.

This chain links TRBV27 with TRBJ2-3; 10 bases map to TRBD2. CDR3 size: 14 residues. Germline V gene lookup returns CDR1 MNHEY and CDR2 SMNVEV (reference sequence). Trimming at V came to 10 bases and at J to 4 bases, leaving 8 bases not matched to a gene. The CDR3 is CATWSGREADTQYF. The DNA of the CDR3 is TGTGCCACCTGGAGCGGGAGGGAGGCAGATACGCAGTATTTT.

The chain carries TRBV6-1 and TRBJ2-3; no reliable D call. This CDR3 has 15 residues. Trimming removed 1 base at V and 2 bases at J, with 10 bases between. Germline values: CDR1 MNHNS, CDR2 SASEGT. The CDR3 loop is CASSEVQGHTDTQYF. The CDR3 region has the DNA TGTGCCAGCAGTGAAGTTCAAGGCCACACAGATACGCAGTATTTT.

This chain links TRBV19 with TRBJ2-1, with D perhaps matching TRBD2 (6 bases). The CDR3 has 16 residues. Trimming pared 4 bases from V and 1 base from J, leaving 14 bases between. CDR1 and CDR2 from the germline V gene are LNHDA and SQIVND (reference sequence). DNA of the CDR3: TGTGCCAGTAGTAACCCTAGAGGGAGGTCCTACAATGAGCAGTTCTTC. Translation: CASSNPRGRSYNEQFF.

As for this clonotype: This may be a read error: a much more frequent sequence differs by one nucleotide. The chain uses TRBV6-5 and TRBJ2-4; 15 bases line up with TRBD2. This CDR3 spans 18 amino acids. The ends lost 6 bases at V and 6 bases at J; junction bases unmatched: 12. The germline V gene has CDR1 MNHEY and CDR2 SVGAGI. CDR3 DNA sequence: TGTGCCAGCAGGCCGGGACTAGCGGGAGGTTATGAGAGAAACATTCAGTACTTC. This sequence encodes CASRPGLAGGYERNIQYF.

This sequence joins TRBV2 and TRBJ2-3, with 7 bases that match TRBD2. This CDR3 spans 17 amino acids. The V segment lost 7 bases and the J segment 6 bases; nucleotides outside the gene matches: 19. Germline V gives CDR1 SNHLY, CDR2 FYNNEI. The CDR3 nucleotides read TGTGCCAGCATGGAGGACATTACTAGCGCCTATCGCGATACGCAGTATTTT. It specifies CASMEDITSAYRDTQYF. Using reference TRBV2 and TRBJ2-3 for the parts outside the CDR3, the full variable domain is EPEVTQTPSHQVTQMGQEVILRCVPISNHLYFYWYRQILGQKVEFLVSFYNNEISEKSEIFDDQFSVERPDGSNFTLKIRSTKLEDSAMYFCASMEDITSAYRDTQYFGPGTRLTVL.

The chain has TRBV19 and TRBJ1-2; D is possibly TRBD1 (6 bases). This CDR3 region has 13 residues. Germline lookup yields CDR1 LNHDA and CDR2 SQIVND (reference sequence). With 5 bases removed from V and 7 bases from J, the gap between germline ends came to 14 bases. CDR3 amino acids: CASSGHTGFGYTF. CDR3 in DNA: TGTGCCAGTAGTGGACACACAGGGTTTGGCTACACCTTC.

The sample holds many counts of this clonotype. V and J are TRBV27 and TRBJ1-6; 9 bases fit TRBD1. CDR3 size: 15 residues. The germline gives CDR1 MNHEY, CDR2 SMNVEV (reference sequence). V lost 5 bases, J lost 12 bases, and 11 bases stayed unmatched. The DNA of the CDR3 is TGTGCCAGCAGTCCCCAACAGGGGGCGACGGGACCCCTCCACTTT. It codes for CASSPQQGATGPLHF.

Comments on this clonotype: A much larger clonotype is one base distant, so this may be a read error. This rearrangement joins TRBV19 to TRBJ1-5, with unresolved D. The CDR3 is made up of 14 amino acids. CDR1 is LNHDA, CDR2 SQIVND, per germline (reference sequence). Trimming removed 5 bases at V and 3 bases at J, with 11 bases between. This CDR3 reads CASSEGSLNQPQHF. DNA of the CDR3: TGTGCCAGTAGTGAGGGATCCCTCAATCAGCCCCAGCATTTT.